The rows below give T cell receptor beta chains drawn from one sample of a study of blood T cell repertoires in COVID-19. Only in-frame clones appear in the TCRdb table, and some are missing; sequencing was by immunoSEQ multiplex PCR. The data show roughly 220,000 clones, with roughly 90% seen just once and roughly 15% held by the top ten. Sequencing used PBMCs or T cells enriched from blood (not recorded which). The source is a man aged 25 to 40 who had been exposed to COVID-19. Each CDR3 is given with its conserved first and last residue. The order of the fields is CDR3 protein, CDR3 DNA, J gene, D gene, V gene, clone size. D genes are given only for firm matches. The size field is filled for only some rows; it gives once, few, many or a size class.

CASREAPLKIGAFF | TGTGCCAGCAGGGAAGCCCCTCTGAAAATCGGGGCTTTCTTT | TRBJ1-1 | . | TRBV25-1 | .
CASSLEFRAPGRNSPLHF | TGCGCCAGCAGCTTGGAGTTCCGAGCCCCAGGGCGAAATTCACCCCTCCACTTT | TRBJ1-6 | . | TRBV5-1 | .
CASRTGESYGYTF | TGTGCCAGCAGGACAGGGGAAAGCTATGGCTACACCTTC | TRBJ1-2 | TRBD1 | TRBV9 | .
CAIRDTGGKDEQFF | TGTGCCATCAGGGACACGGGCGGTAAGGATGAGCAGTTCTTC | TRBJ2-1 | . | TRBV10-3 | .
CASSGLARETQYF | TGTGCCAGCAGTGGCCTAGCTAGGGAGACCCAGTACTTC | TRBJ2-5 | . | TRBV2 | .
CASSLVSGKGNTIYF | TGTGCCAGCAGCTTAGTGTCAGGGAAAGGAAACACCATATATTTT | TRBJ1-3 | . | TRBV7-2 | .
CASSLVAVGPGQFSGNTIYF | TGCGCCAGCAGCTTGGTGGCCGTGGGTCCGGGACAGTTCTCTGGAAACACCATATATTTT | TRBJ1-3 | TRBD1 | TRBV5-1 | .
CASARVAGGLGETQYF | TGCGCCAGCGCCCGGGTCGCGGGGGGACTAGGAGAGACCCAGTACTTC | TRBJ2-5 | TRBD2 | TRBV4-1 | .
CSAGTSPYEQYF | TGCAGCGCTGGGACATCACCCTACGAGCAGTACTTC | TRBJ2-7 | . | TRBV29-1 | .
CASSTGQGGGSPLHF | TGTGCCAGTAGTACAGGACAGGGCGGGGGTTCACCCCTCCACTTT | TRBJ1-6 | TRBD1 | TRBV19 | .
CSASLGWEKETQYF | TGCAGTGCTAGTCTCGGGTGGGAGAAAGAGACCCAGTACTTC | TRBJ2-5 | . | TRBV20-1 | .
CASSSPLAGNSTDTQYF | TGTGCCAGCAGTTCTCCCTTGGCAGGGAATAGCACAGATACGCAGTATTTT | TRBJ2-3 | . | TRBV7-9 | .
CASSYSGGLFDTQYF | TGTGCCAGCAGTTATAGCGGGGGACTGTTTGATACGCAGTATTTT | TRBJ2-3 | TRBD2 | TRBV7-3 | .
CASSNYYEQYF | TGTGCCAGCAGTAACTACTACGAGCAGTACTTC | TRBJ2-7 | . | TRBV14 | many
CATSRVFRLAGAPNYNEQFF | TGTGCCACCAGCAGAGTTTTCAGACTAGCGGGGGCCCCAAACTACAATGAGCAGTTCTTC | TRBJ2-1 | TRBD2 | TRBV15 | .
CASRSYNEQFF | TGTGCCAGCAGGAGCTACAATGAGCAGTTCTTC | TRBJ2-1 | . | TRBV14 | .
CASSSRTGRSPLHF | TGTGCCAGCAGCTCCAGGACAGGGAGGTCACCCCTCCACTTT | TRBJ1-6 | TRBD1 | TRBV3-1/TRBV3-2 | few
CASRLTGDYEQYF | TGCGCCAGCAGATTGACAGGGGACTACGAGCAGTACTTC | TRBJ2-7 | TRBD1 | TRBV10-1 | .
CASSVGQAENQPQHF | TGTGCCAGCAGCGTAGGACAGGCGGAAAATCAGCCCCAGCATTTT | TRBJ1-5 | . | TRBV9 | .
CASSLGFQAITTEAFF | TGTGCCAGCAGCTTAGGGTTCCAGGCCATTACCACTGAAGCTTTCTTT | TRBJ1-1 | . | TRBV11-3 | .